These 16 T cell receptor beta chains were sequenced from one sample in a study of OX40 agonist ivuxolimab in advanced cancers. The method was immunoSEQ multiplex PCR; TCRdb's version includes in-frame clones alone and lacks a portion of them. The sample shows some 45,000 clones, 70% to 90% of them seen only once. This specimen was CD4+ or CD8+ T cells sorted from blood, taken in a trial of the OX40 agonist ivuxolimab. The receptor set was obtained from an adult with an advanced solid tumor such as melanoma, head and neck, liver or kidney cancer.

The chain is built from TRBV27 and TRBJ2-1; D not certain. Trimming cost V 0 bases and J 7 bases, with 1 base left between them. Germline-derived CDR1 and CDR2 are MNHEY and SMNVEV (reference sequence). There are 11 residues in the CDR3. CDR3 bases: TGTGCCAGCAGTTTATCGAATGAGCAGTTCTTC. This encodes CASSLSNEQFF.

This clone was counted at least ten times. V is TRBV7-9 and J is TRBJ2-6; either TRBD1 or TRBD2 may supply D (5 bases each). Deletions cut 4 bases from V and 2 bases from J, with 6 bases between. The CDR3 has 14 residues. Germline V gene data show CDR1 as SEHNR and CDR2 as FQNEAQ (reference sequence). The CDR3 nucleotides read TGTGCCAGCAGCTCGGGACCTGGGGCCAACGTCCTGACTTTC. Translation gives CASSSGPGANVLTF.

CDR3 residues: CASSLRGPATNEKLFF. DNA for the CDR3: TGTGCCAGCAGCTTACGGGGGCCGGCAACTAATGAAAAACTGTTTTTT. This sequence joins TRBV13 and TRBJ1-4; D may be TRBD1 (6 bases). Germline V lookup: CDR1 PRHDT, CDR2 FYEKMQ (reference sequence). V dropped 2 bases and J dropped 0 bases, with 10 bases sitting between them. This CDR3 region has 16 residues.

In its sample, this clone was seen once. The chain's CDR3 is CASIPQGNTGELFF. CDR3 in DNA: TGTGCCAGCATCCCGCAGGGGAACACCGGGGAGCTGTTTTTT. The chain has TRBV7-8 and TRBJ2-2; possible D gene TRBD1, 5 bases. Trimming left V 7 bases short and J 1 base short, with 10 bases between. There are 14 residues in the CDR3. Germline values: CDR1 SGHVS, CDR2 FQNEAQ.

This clone was recorded once. V usage is TRBV7-9 and J usage is TRBJ1-2; D is perhaps TRBD1 (5 bases). V was pared by 5 bases and J by 2 bases, with 12 bases between. The CDR3 sequence is 14 residues long. The germline gives CDR1 SEHNR, CDR2 FQNEAQ (reference sequence). The chain's CDR3 is CASSHGAGNYGYTF. CDR3 nucleotide sequence: TGTGCCAGCAGCCACGGGGCAGGAAACTATGGCTACACCTTC.

The V and J genes are TRBV27 and TRBJ2-4, with D tentatively TRBD1 (6 bases). Germline CDR1 MNHEY, CDR2 SMNVEV (reference sequence). The CDR3 is 15 residues long. Trimming removed 5 bases at V and 6 bases at J, with 17 bases between. As DNA, the CDR3 is TGTGCCAGCAGTCCTACCGGGACACCAATAAACATTCAGTACTTC. It is translated as CASSPTGTPINIQYF.

This chain uses TRBV9 with TRBJ2-1, with D perhaps TRBD2 (5 bases). Germline V lookup: CDR1 SGDLS, CDR2 YYNGEE. Trimming removed 6 bases at V and 4 bases at J, with 17 bases between. This CDR3 region has 15 residues. The CDR3 sequence is CASTFGGASYNEQFF. The CDR3 coding sequence is TGTGCCAGCACTTTCGGAGGAGCGAGTTACAATGAGCAGTTCTTC.

The chain uses TRBV2 and TRBJ2-1; D uncertain. The CDR3 loop spans 12 amino acids. Trimming shortened V by 2 bases and J by 7 bases, and 6 bases separated the two germline ends. Germline V gives CDR1 SNHLY, CDR2 FYNNEI. The chain's CDR3 is CASSEFRNEQFF. In nucleotides, the CDR3 is TGTGCCAGCAGTGAATTTCGTAATGAGCAGTTCTTC. Using reference TRBV2 and TRBJ2-1 for the parts outside the CDR3, the full variable domain is EPEVTQTPSHQVTQMGQEVILRCVPISNHLYFYWYRQILGQKVEFLVSFYNNEISEKSEIFDDQFSVERPDGSNFTLKIRSTKLEDSAMYFCASSEFRNEQFFGPGTRLTVL.

In this sample, this clone turned up once. The chain recombines TRBV5-1 with TRBJ1-2; D possibly corresponds to TRBD1 (6 bases). This CDR3 comprises 14 residues. V was cut by 1 base and J by 3 bases, with 10 bases left in between. CDR1 and CDR2 from the germline V gene are SGHRS and YFSETQ. CDR3 sequence reads: CASSLSAGDYGYTF. Written as DNA, the CDR3 is TGCGCCAGCAGCTTGTCGGCAGGGGACTATGGCTACACCTTC.

The V call is TRBV9, the J call TRBJ1-3; 9 bases align to TRBD1. Germline lookup yields CDR1 SGDLS and CDR2 YYNGEE. The CDR3 is made up of 23 amino acids. V was clipped by 0 bases and J by 2 bases; unmatched bases: 24. The CDR3 here is CASSVAVNRGTGLSSHPGNTIYF. Written as DNA, the CDR3 is TGTGCCAGCAGCGTAGCCGTGAACCGGGGGACAGGGCTTTCGTCGCACCCTGGAAACACCATATATTTT.

The genes are TRBV7-8 and TRBJ2-3; D may be TRBD1 (6 bases). Germline CDR1 SGHVS, CDR2 FQNEAQ. The CDR3 consists of 15 residues. Trimming removed 1 base at V and 2 bases at J, with 10 bases between. The CDR3 coding sequence is TGTGCCAGCAGCTTAGAGGGGACAAACACAGATACGCAGTATTTT. Its protein is CASSLEGTNTDTQYF. Full variable domain (remainder filled in from reference TRBV7-8 and TRBJ2-3): GAGVSQSPRYKVAKRGQDVALRCDPISGHVSLFWYQQALGQGPEFLTYFQNEAQLDKSGLPSDRFFAERPEGSVSTLKIQRTQQEDSAVYLCASSLEGTNTDTQYFGPGTRLTVL.

The V gene is TRBV6-5, the J gene TRBJ1-5; 8 bases map to TRBD1. The CDR3 contains 14 residues. CDR1 and CDR2 (germline): MNHEY, SVGAGI. Trimming cost V 6 bases and J 2 bases; bases outside gene matches: 3. The CDR3 region is CASRSQGGNQPQHF. CDR3 in DNA: TGTGCCAGCAGATCACAGGGGGGCAATCAGCCCCAGCATTTT.

The V gene is TRBV2, the J gene TRBJ1-6; TRBD1 aligns across 8 bases. Germline CDR1 SNHLY, CDR2 FYNNEI. The CDR3 sequence is 17 residues long. The V segment lost 0 bases and the J segment 2 bases; nucleotides outside the gene matches: 3. In DNA form, the CDR3 reads TGTGCCAGCAGTGAAGCTCCGGACAGGGCCTATAATTCACCCCTCCACTTT. Its protein product is CASSEAPDRAYNSPLHF.

The chain is built from TRBV25-1 and TRBJ1-4; no clear D gene. V gave up 3 bases and J gave up 1 base, with 9 bases separating them. Germline CDR1 and CDR2: MGHDK and SYGVNS. CDR3 length: 15 amino acids. In nucleotides, the CDR3 is TGTGCCAGCAGTGAGGGTACCGTAACTAATGAAAAACTGTTTTTT. As protein: CASSEGTVTNEKLFF.

This clone was seen a few times. The V and J genes are TRBV7-3 and TRBJ2-3, with 10 nucleotides matching TRBD2. CDR1 and CDR2 from the germline V gene are SGHTA and FQGTGA. The J segment lost 2 bases and the V segment lost 5 bases, leaving 4 bases of the junction unmatched. This CDR3 spans 15 amino acids. The CDR3 bases are TGTGCCAGCAGCCTGGGGACTAGCGCCACAGATACGCAGTATTTT. It yields the protein CASSLGTSATDTQYF. Based on the CDR3 plus reference TRBV7-3 and TRBJ2-3, the full variable domain is GAGVSQTPSNKVTEKGKYVELRCDPISGHTALYWYRQSLGQGPEFLIYFQGTGAADDSGLPNDRFFAVRPEGSVSTLKIQRTERGDSAVYLCASSLGTSATDTQYFGPGTRLTVL.

For the CDR3, the DNA is TGTGCCAGCAGCGCGACATGGGGACACAGGGGCCAATATGGCTACACCTTC. It translates to CASSATWGHRGQYGYTF. V gene TRBV9 combines with J gene TRBJ1-2; 7 bases align to TRBD1. Per the germline V gene, CDR1 is SGDLS and CDR2 is YYNGEE. The CDR3 totals 17 residues. Trimming removed 3 bases from V and 5 bases from J; junction bases left unmatched: 16.